Each of the 18 T cell receptor beta chains below was sequenced from the same sample in a study of early T cells in non-severe SARS-CoV-2 infection (dated by TCRdb to about 2021). Libraries were built with 5' RACE. Sequencing was carried out with a NextSeq 500. Using fastp at Q25 and MiXCR, TCRdb reprocessed the public reads and kept productive beta chains. Each record represents a unique CDR3 protein, reported with the most common genes and DNA among its rows. The sample has 81,000 or so distinct CDR3 sequences on record, approximately 12% of them singletons. Roughly 3.2% of the sample is taken by the ten largest. The sample comprised whole blood. Receptors originate from an adult who was a healthcare worker with PCR-confirmed SARS-CoV-2 infection or an uninfected control (not recorded which).

A few counts support this clonotype. The chain has TRBV12-3 or TRBV12-4 and TRBJ2-7, with 12 bases aligning to TRBD2. J gave up 2 bases and V 6 bases, and 2 bases lay outside the gene matches. The CDR3 totals 14 residues. Here the CDR3 reads CASRLAGGTYEQYF. In DNA form, the CDR3 reads TGTGCCAGCAGGCTAGCGGGAGGGACCTACGAGCAGTACTTC.

This clonotype has only a few counts. The chain is built from TRBV7-9 and TRBJ2-7; D is unresolved. This CDR3 region has 11 residues. Germline-derived CDR1 and CDR2 are SEHNR and FQNEAQ (reference sequence). The V end was cut by 7 bases, the J end by 6 bases, with 10 bases between. CDR3 protein: CASTSSGEQYF. The CDR3 DNA reads TGTGCCAGCACCTCCTCGGGCGAGCAGTACTTC.

There are a few counts of this clonotype. The chain employs TRBV5-1 and TRBJ1-2; D is ambiguous. Germline values: CDR1 SGHRS, CDR2 YFSETQ. CDR3 length: 14 amino acids. V lost 0 bases and J lost 4, with 10 bases in between. CDR3 DNA: TGCGCCAGCAGCTTGGAGATCACTACCTATGGCTACACCTTC. Protein product: CASSLEITTYGYTF.

This clonotype was detected a few times. The chain carries TRBV2 and TRBJ2-7, with D perhaps matching TRBD1 or TRBD2 (7 bases each). The CDR3 loop spans 14 amino acids. V gave up 6 bases and J gave up 2 bases, with 14 bases separating them. Germline lookup yields CDR1 SNHLY and CDR2 FYNNEI. CDR3 region: CASRTTGRAYEQYF. CDR3 sequence (DNA): TGTGCCAGCAGAACGACAGGGAGGGCCTACGAGCAGTACTTC.

This clonotype was detected ten times or more. The V and J genes are TRBV13 and TRBJ2-7; TRBD2 matches at 12 bases. Trimming took 5 bases from V and 5 from J; bases not matched to a gene: 10. Germline lookup yields CDR1 PRHDT and CDR2 FYEKMQ (reference sequence). The CDR3 has 16 residues. This CDR3 is CASSPATSGRPDEQYF. DNA for the CDR3: TGTGCCAGCAGCCCCGCGACTAGCGGGAGACCCGACGAGCAGTACTTC.

This clonotype was recorded many times. The chain recombines TRBV6-5 with TRBJ1-1; the match to TRBD1 covers 7 bases. The V and J ends lost 6 bases and 4 bases, in that order; junction bases with no gene match: 8. Germline values: CDR1 MNHEY, CDR2 SVGAGI. The CDR3 has 14 residues. The CDR3 loop reads CASSPPGGGTEAFF. The CDR3 DNA sequence: TGTGCCAGCAGCCCCCCAGGGGGGGGCACTGAAGCTTTCTTT.

This clonotype has a handful of counts. The chain carries TRBV19 and TRBJ1-5, with a tentative D call TRBD1 (6 bases). CDR1 and CDR2 from the germline V gene are LNHDA and SQIVND (reference sequence). Trimming left V 7 bases short and J 6 bases short, with 16 bases between. The CDR3 length is 14 residues. The CDR3 is CASTLTGFSQPQHF. The CDR3 DNA reads TGTGCCAGTACCCTAACAGGGTTCTCTCAGCCCCAGCATTTT.

The CDR3 nucleotides are TGTGCCAGCAGCCCCTTAGCGGGAACGAGCTCCTACGAGCAGTACTTC. Translated, it gives CASSPLAGTSSYEQYF. This sequence joins TRBV5-4 and TRBJ2-7; 8 positions match TRBD2. From germline, CDR1 is SGHNT and CDR2 YYREEE (reference sequence). The CDR3 extends over 16 amino acids. V dropped 4 bases and J dropped 0; count of bases not matched to a gene: 9.

In its sample, this clonotype was seen a few times. The J gene is TRBJ2-7, the V gene TRBV2; weak D call: TRBD1 (5 bases). This CDR3 region has 13 residues. V gave up 8 bases and J gave up 4 bases, with 15 bases separating them. CDR1 is SNHLY and CDR2 is FYNNEI in the germline V gene. The chain's CDR3 is CASVTGLSYEQYF. The CDR3 nucleotides read TGTGCCAGCGTTACAGGTTTGTCTTACGAGCAGTACTTC.

This clonotype was seen a few times. The chain recombines TRBV12-3 or TRBV12-4 with TRBJ2-2; D is ambiguous. The CDR3 is made up of 15 amino acids. V shed 4 bases and J shed 0 bases, with 9 bases lying between them. The CDR3 sequence: CASSWSRPNTGELFF. In DNA form, the CDR3 reads TGTGCCAGCAGTTGGAGTCGTCCGAACACCGGGGAGCTGTTTTTT.

This clonotype was seen a handful of times. The chain carries TRBV7-9 and TRBJ2-3; 8 bases fit TRBD2. CDR1 is SEHNR and CDR2 is FQNEAQ in the germline V gene (reference sequence). Trimming at V came to 5 bases and at J to 1 base, leaving 5 bases not matched to a gene. CDR3 length: 15 residues. CDR3 sequence: CASSGNSGGTDTQYF. The CDR3 DNA sequence: TGTGCCAGCAGCGGAAATAGCGGGGGCACAGATACGCAGTATTTT.

The V gene is TRBV18, the J gene TRBJ2-1, with D perhaps matching TRBD1 or TRBD2 (6 bases each). The CDR3 sequence is 15 residues long. V lost 2 bases and J 7 bases, leaving 15 bases between the germline ends. In germline, CDR1 is KGHSH, CDR2 LQKENI. The CDR3 sequence is CASSPTQGTSNEQFF. CDR3 sequence (DNA): TGTGCCAGCTCACCAACCCAGGGGACTTCGAATGAGCAGTTCTTC.

This chain connects TRBV28 to TRBJ2-3; 10 bases are a match to TRBD2. V shed 9 bases and J 0 bases; nucleotides not matched to a gene: 3. This CDR3 spans 14 amino acids. The germline V gene has CDR1 MDHEN and CDR2 SYDVKM. The CDR3 DNA reads TGTGCCAGTTCGACTAGCGGGAGCACAGATACGCAGTATTTT. Its translation: CASSTSGSTDTQYF.

The chain combines TRBV18 with TRBJ2-3; unclear D gene. V was trimmed by 3 bases and J by 4 bases, leaving 11 bases between them. Germline-derived CDR1 and CDR2 are KGHSH and LQKENI. The CDR3 has 14 residues. Written as DNA, the CDR3 is TGTGCCAGCTCACCGGATTTAGGGTCAGATACGCAGTATTTT. Translation: CASSPDLGSDTQYF.

The rearrangement uses TRBV5-1 and TRBJ2-5, with TRBD2 matching 12 bases. This CDR3 spans 16 amino acids. The J segment lost 5 bases and the V segment lost 7 bases, leaving 12 bases of the junction unmatched. Looked up from germline, CDR1 is SGHRS and CDR2 is YFSETQ. The CDR3 DNA is TGCGCCAGCGGCAGGCTAGCGGGAGGGCTCGGGGAGACCCAGTACTTC. The encoded protein is CASGRLAGGLGETQYF.

This clonotype was detected only a few times. The chain combines TRBV2 with TRBJ1-5, with D maybe TRBD1 (6 bases). V lost 6 bases and J lost 5, with 17 bases in between. The CDR3 has 15 amino acids. Germline V gives CDR1 SNHLY, CDR2 FYNNEI. CDR3 sequence (DNA): TGTGCCAGCAGGCCTCTAGGGGGGGTGCATCAGCCCCAGCATTTT. Translating gives CASRPLGGVHQPQHF. The complete variable domain, with remaining parts taken from reference TRBV2 and TRBJ1-5, reads EPEVTQTPSHQVTQMGQEVILRCVPISNHLYFYWYRQILGQKVEFLVSFYNNEISEKSEIFDDQFSVERPDGSNFTLKIRSTKLEDSAMYFCASRPLGGVHQPQHFGDGTRLSIL.

This clonotype was picked up a small number of times. The rearrangement links TRBV20-1 to TRBJ2-1; 10 bases agree with TRBD2. Unmatched junction bases numbered 9, after V lost 5 bases and J lost 5 bases. The CDR3 has 15 residues. CDR1 and CDR2 (germline): DFQATT, SNEGSKA (reference sequence). Here the CDR3 reads CSAPRPSGSHNEQFF. The CDR3, as DNA: TGCAGTGCTCCCCGACCTAGCGGGAGCCACAATGAGCAGTTCTTC.

This clonotype was recorded a few times. This chain links TRBV7-8 with TRBJ2-2; no clear D gene. V was shortened by 2 bases and J by 4 bases, with 14 bases between the two germline ends. Germline V gene sequence: CDR1 SGHVS, CDR2 FQNEAQ. The CDR3 runs 16 residues. Here the CDR3 DNA reads TGTGCCAGCAGCTTATTTGACTGGTCGAGCACCGGGGAGCTGTTTTTT. Protein: CASSLFDWSSTGELFF.